The 24 T cell receptor beta chains reported below all come from one sample, sequenced in a study of cytomegalovirus exposure and HLA in healthy donors. 60 Vbeta and 13 Jbeta primers were used in PCR. Using immunoSEQ multiplex PCR, the repertoire was profiled, and TCRdb retains in-frame clones only, with some absent. In the table there are roughly 120,000 clones, over 8% of which are singletons. Sample: PBMCs. Receptors were obtained from a man aged 35-49 years in good health and CMV-seronegative.

V gene TRBV9 combines with J gene TRBJ2-7; 7 bases line up with TRBD1. Germline CDR1 reads SGDLS; CDR2 reads YYNGEE. The CDR3 is 13 amino acids. J gave up 0 bases and V 4 bases, and 1 base lay outside the gene matches. Here the CDR3 reads CASSPGGSYEQYF. For the CDR3, the DNA is TGTGCCAGCAGCCCAGGGGGCTCCTACGAGCAGTACTTC.

This chain links TRBV10-2 with TRBJ2-1, with TRBD2 matching over 13 bases. Looked up from germline, CDR1 is WSHSY and CDR2 is SAAADI. CDR3 length equals 16 residues. J gave up 5 bases and V 5 bases, and 6 bases lay outside the gene matches. The CDR3 sequence: CASSWTSGGPNNEQFF. The CDR3 bases are TGCGCCAGCAGTTGGACTAGCGGGGGCCCCAACAATGAGCAGTTCTTC.

The J gene is TRBJ2-5, the V gene TRBV7-2; TRBD2 agrees at 9 bases. Germline V gene lookup returns CDR1 SGHTA and CDR2 FQGNSA. CDR3 length: 16 amino acids. With 1 base clipped from V and 1 base from J, the junction kept 4 bases outside the gene matches. The CDR3 DNA reads as TGTGCCAGCAGCTTAGTGGTTAGCGGGGGCCAAGAGACCCAGTACTTC. Its translation is CASSLVVSGGQETQYF.

This clone turned up a few times. Other DNA variants within this sample encode the same CDR3. This sequence joins TRBV5-1 and TRBJ1-1; D is unresolved. The CDR3 covers 14 residues. The V end was cut by 1 base, the J end by 5 bases, with 12 bases between. The germline V gene encodes CDR1 SGHRS and CDR2 YFSETQ. The CDR3 reads CASSLTRRTTEAFF. CDR3 sequence (DNA): TGCGCCAGCAGCTTGACCCGGAGGACGACTGAAGCTTTCTTT.

The genes are TRBV7-9 and TRBJ2-3, with TRBD1 matching over 8 bases. CDR1 and CDR2 (germline): SEHNR, FQNEAQ (reference sequence). The CDR3 totals 15 residues. The J segment lost 3 bases and the V segment lost 5 bases, leaving 7 bases of the junction unmatched. Written as DNA, the CDR3 is TGTGCCAGCAGCACAGGGGGGTCTAGTACAGATACGCAGTATTTT. This gives the protein CASSTGGSSTDTQYF.

The rearrangement joins TRBV28 to TRBJ1-3; a possible D gene is TRBD1 (5 bases). V dropped 8 bases and J dropped 2 bases, with 7 bases sitting between them. Germline CDR1 and CDR2: MDHEN and SYDVKM. The CDR3 loop spans 12 amino acids. The CDR3 is CASLQAGNTIYF. DNA for the CDR3: TGTGCCAGCCTACAGGCTGGAAACACCATATATTTT.

The table lists this clone with a few counts. The chain couples TRBV10-3 to TRBJ1-2, with TRBD1 identical over 7 bases. Germline V gives CDR1 ENHRY, CDR2 SYGVKD. V lost 10 bases to trimming and J lost 5 bases; unmatched junction nucleotides: 4. This CDR3 has 11 residues. CDR3 region: CATAGGYGYTF. The CDR3, as DNA: TGTGCCACAGCAGGGGGGTATGGCTACACCTTC.

This clone was observed a few times. The chain couples TRBV30 to TRBJ1-2; 10 positions match TRBD1. This CDR3 spans 16 amino acids. Per germline, CDR1 GTSNPN and CDR2 SVGIG (reference sequence). J gave up 7 bases and V 0 bases, and 11 bases lay outside the gene matches. The CDR3, as DNA: TGTGCCTGGAGTGTAAGGTGGACAGGGGGAAAGAGTGGCTACACCTTC. It yields the protein CAWSVRWTGGKSGYTF.

The chain employs TRBV4-2 and TRBJ2-5, with D perhaps matching TRBD2 (5 bases). The CDR3 totals 13 residues. Germline lookup yields CDR1 LGHNA and CDR2 YNFKEQ. With 1 base removed from V and 5 bases from J, the gap between germline ends came to 8 bases. CDR3 DNA sequence: TGTGCCAGCAGCCAAGGAGGGCGGGAGACCCAGTACTTC. It encodes CASSQGGRETQYF.

This clone was seen repeatedly, ten times or more. The V gene is TRBV4-3, the J gene TRBJ1-1, with D perhaps matching TRBD1 (6 bases). This CDR3 is built from 14 residues. Germline V CDR1 and CDR2: LGHNA, YSLEER. V lost 1 base and J lost 1, with 7 bases in between. The DNA of the CDR3 is TGCGCCAGCAGCCAAGGACAGGAGAACACTGAAGCTTTCTTT. Translated, it gives CASSQGQENTEAFF.

This clone was seen more than once but under ten times. This chain joins TRBV5-1 and TRBJ2-5; TRBD1 might be the D (5 bases). Germline-derived CDR1 and CDR2 are SGHRS and YFSETQ. Trimming cost V 5 bases and J 0 bases, with 8 bases left between them. The CDR3 length is 13 residues. The DNA of the CDR3 is TGCGCCAGCAGGACAGCCTACCAAGAGACCCAGTACTTC. Translated, it gives CASRTAYQETQYF.

The J gene is TRBJ2-2, the V gene TRBV7-9; D is perhaps TRBD2 (5 bases). Germline V gene lookup returns CDR1 SEHNR and CDR2 FQNEAQ (reference sequence). Trimming pared 5 bases from V and 5 bases from J, leaving 12 bases between. The CDR3 is made up of 14 amino acids. Written as DNA, the CDR3 is TGTGCCAGCAGCGAGCAGAGGGCGACCGGGGAGCTGTTTTTT. As protein: CASSEQRATGELFF.

This clone was seen a few times. The rearrangement links TRBV15 to TRBJ1-1, with a possible D match to TRBD1 (5 bases). The CDR3 sequence is 15 residues long. Trimming left V 1 base short and J 1 base short, with 10 bases between. Germline V gene data show CDR1 as LNHNV and CDR2 as YYDKDF (reference sequence). The CDR3 here is CATSRVLGQNTEAFF. The CDR3 region has the DNA TGTGCCACCAGCAGAGTACTTGGACAGAACACTGAAGCTTTCTTT.

This clone was seen only a few times. The gene calls are TRBV27 and TRBJ1-1, with D unresolved. V was trimmed by 2 bases and J by 1 base, leaving 5 bases between them. The length of the CDR3 is 13 residues. CDR1 is MNHEY, CDR2 SMNVEV, per germline (reference sequence). CDR3 DNA: TGTGCCAGCAGTTTAACAGAGAACACTGAAGCTTTCTTT. It translates to CASSLTENTEAFF.

By frequency in the sample, this clone is medium-sized. The J gene is TRBJ2-3, the V gene TRBV2; no clear D gene. The germline V gene encodes CDR1 SNHLY and CDR2 FYNNEI. V was trimmed by 6 bases and J by 2 bases, leaving 3 bases between them. The CDR3 loop spans 11 amino acids. CDR3 amino acids: CASRATDTQYF. Written as DNA, the CDR3 is TGTGCCAGCAGGGCCACAGATACGCAGTATTTT.

This chain joins TRBV6-9 and TRBJ1-3; 7 nucleotides line up with TRBD1. The CDR3 totals 19 residues. CDR1 and CDR2 from the germline V gene are MNHGY and SVAAGI. With 0 bases clipped from V and 5 bases from J, the junction kept 16 bases outside the gene matches. The CDR3 protein is CASSYSLNEGQIARNTIYF. CDR3 nucleotides: TGTGCCAGCAGTTATTCGTTAAATGAGGGACAGATAGCCCGAAACACCATATATTTT.

This chain joins TRBV5-8 and TRBJ2-7; 9 bases are shared with TRBD1. V gave up 5 bases and J gave up 4 bases; unmatched junction bases: 13. Germline lookup yields CDR1 SGHTS and CDR2 YDEGEE. The CDR3 contains 16 residues. For the CDR3, the DNA is TGTGCCAGCAGACAAGGGACAGGGAACTCCCCTTACGAGCAGTACTTC. It translates to CASRQGTGNSPYEQYF.

This clone appeared a few times. The chain links TRBV4-3 to TRBJ1-1; D remains ambiguous. The germline V gene has CDR1 LGHNA and CDR2 YSLEER. Trimming stripped 0 bases from V and 1 base from J, with 9 bases between. The CDR3 runs to 15 residues. The CDR3 DNA sequence: TGCGCCAGCAGCCAAGATTGGGCTGGGAACACTGAAGCTTTCTTT. Protein: CASSQDWAGNTEAFF.

The chain employs TRBV7-9 and TRBJ2-4; D call uncertain. This CDR3 region has 16 residues. Trimming stripped 4 bases from V and 2 bases from J, with 15 bases between. The germline CDR1 and CDR2 sequences are SEHNR and FQNEAQ (reference sequence). CDR3 sequence reads: CASSSVLSLTKNIQYF. CDR3 bases: TGTGCCAGCAGCTCGGTCCTCTCGCTAACCAAAAACATTCAGTACTTC.

The chain employs TRBV4-3 and TRBJ2-5; TRBD2 matches 9 bases. CDR3 size: 15 residues. The germline CDR1 and CDR2 sequences are LGHNA and YSLEER. V gave up 6 bases and J gave up 2 bases; unmatched junction bases: 7. The CDR3 DNA reads TGCGCCAGCAGTCAGGGAGCGGGGGGACAAGAGACCCAGTACTTC. Translated, it gives CASSQGAGGQETQYF.

This clone has more than one count but fewer than ten. J is TRBJ1-1 and V is TRBV5-1, with 9 positions matching TRBD1. The junction had 5 bases not matched to a gene; V was cut back by 0 bases and J by 8 bases. CDR3 length: 14 amino acids. The germline V gene encodes CDR1 SGHRS and CDR2 YFSETQ. The CDR3 is CASSLEGGTGEAFF. CDR3 DNA: TGCGCCAGCAGCTTGGAAGGTGGGACAGGGGAAGCTTTCTTT.

The chain links TRBV9 to TRBJ2-1; the D gene is possibly TRBD1 (5 bases). Germline V gene sequence: CDR1 SGDLS, CDR2 YYNGEE. V was shortened by 0 bases and J by 3 bases, with 13 bases between the two germline ends. The CDR3 covers 16 residues. The DNA for the CDR3 is TGTGCCAGCAGCGTAGAGGGGCTAGGATTCTACAATGAGCAGTTCTTC. Translating gives CASSVEGLGFYNEQFF.

The V call is TRBV4-1, the J call TRBJ2-7, with D perhaps TRBD2 (5 bases). This CDR3 has 15 amino acids. The V gene lost 4 bases and the J gene lost 2 bases, with 15 bases spanning the gap. Germline assignment: CDR1 MGHRA and CDR2 YSYEKL. The CDR3: CASSLQTGIPYEQYF. DNA for the CDR3: TGCGCCAGCAGCCTGCAGACGGGAATACCCTACGAGCAGTACTTC.

The chain joins TRBV30 to TRBJ1-3; D uncertain. Trimming cost V 1 base and J 4 bases, with 8 bases left between them. Per germline, CDR1 GTSNPN and CDR2 SVGIG (reference sequence). CDR3 length equals 13 residues. The CDR3 loop reads CAWSAGLGNTIYF. CDR3 DNA sequence: TGTGCCTGGAGTGCGGGGTTAGGAAACACCATATATTTT.